Below are 31 T cell receptor beta chains sequenced from a single sample in a study of T cell changes during pregnancy in multiple sclerosis. Measured with immunoSEQ multiplex PCR; TCRdb has only the in-frame clones, and not every one. The sample records around 68,000 clones, 75% to 95% being singletons. The sample was peripheral blood, taken in the third trimester of pregnancy. These TCRs come from a female donor with multiple sclerosis, enrolled in a pregnancy study.

The chain employs TRBV7-2 and TRBJ2-7; a possible D gene is TRBD1 (6 bases). Between the trimmed V and J ends, which lost 1 base and 0 bases, there was a span of 16 bases. CDR3 size: 17 residues. Germline V gene data show CDR1 as SGHTA and CDR2 as FQGNSA. This CDR3 is CASSLGRSQGLSYEQYF. The CDR3 region has the DNA TGTGCCAGCAGCTTAGGTAGGAGCCAGGGGCTCTCCTACGAGCAGTACTTC. The full variable domain, with the rest looked up from reference TRBV7-2 and TRBJ2-7, is GAGVSQSPSNKVTEKGKDVELRCDPISGHTALYWYRQSLGQGLEFLIYFQGNSAPDKSGLPSDRFSAERTGGSVSTLTIQRTQQEDSAVYLCASSLGRSQGLSYEQYFGPGTRLTVT.

V gene TRBV7-9 combines with J gene TRBJ2-1, with D perhaps matching TRBD1 (6 bases). CDR1 SEHNR and CDR2 FQNEAQ come from the germline V gene (reference sequence). The CDR3 runs to 13 residues. V lost 3 bases and J lost 4, with 7 bases in between. Here the CDR3 reads CASSFGTYNEQFF. As DNA, the CDR3 is TGTGCCAGCAGCTTCGGGACATACAATGAGCAGTTCTTC. The variable domain in full, completed from reference TRBV7-9 and TRBJ2-1, reads DTGVSQNPRHKITKRGQNVTFRCDPISEHNRLYWYRQTLGQGPEFLTYFQNEAQLEKSRLLSDRFSAERPKGSFSTLEIQRTEQGDSAMYLCASSFGTYNEQFFGPGTRLTVL.

V usage is TRBV7-6 and J usage is TRBJ2-7, with 10 nucleotides matching TRBD1. Germline CDR1 is SGHVS and CDR2 is FNYEAQ. The J segment lost 6 bases and the V segment lost 2 bases, leaving 13 bases of the junction unmatched. The CDR3 covers 17 residues. The CDR3 region is CASSLFGPSGTGVEQYF. CDR3 DNA: TGTGCCAGCAGCTTATTCGGTCCCAGTGGGACAGGGGTCGAGCAGTACTTC.

V is TRBV2 and J is TRBJ2-5; 7 nucleotides match TRBD2. J lost 1 base, V lost 8 bases, and 7 bases had no gene match. CDR3 length equals 14 residues. CDR1 is SNHLY and CDR2 is FYNNEI in the germline V gene. The CDR3 nucleotides read TGTGCCAGCGGGGAGGGACGTATCCAAGAGACCCAGTACTTC. It yields the protein CASGEGRIQETQYF.

The chain uses TRBV18 and TRBJ1-1; unclear D gene. The length of the CDR3 is 15 residues. V shed 3 bases and J shed 1 base, with 12 bases lying between them. Per the germline V gene, CDR1 is KGHSH and CDR2 is LQKENI. The CDR3 DNA is TGTGCCAGCTCACCTGCGGCCGGATGGAACACTGAAGCTTTCTTT. This gives the protein CASSPAAGWNTEAFF. Full variable domain (rest looked up from reference TRBV18 and TRBJ1-1): NAGVMQNPRHLVRRRGQEARLRCSPMKGHSHVYWYRQLPEEGLKFMVYLQKENIIDESGMPKERFSAEFPKEGPSILRIQQVVRGDSAAYFCASSPAAGWNTEAFFGQGTRLTVV.

CDR3 residues: CSVEERGYNEQFF. The CDR3 coding sequence is TGCAGCGTTGAGGAGCGGGGTTACAATGAGCAGTTCTTC. The chain recombines TRBV29-1 with TRBJ2-1, with 7 bases matching TRBD2. The junction had 3 bases not matched to a gene; V was cut back by 3 bases and J by 4 bases. The CDR3 totals 13 residues. CDR1 and CDR2 (germline): SQVTM, ANQGSEA.

The V gene is TRBV29-1, the J gene TRBJ2-3; TRBD1 aligns across 7 bases. The junction had 3 bases not matched to a gene; V was cut back by 6 bases and J by 3 bases. CDR1 is SQVTM, CDR2 ANQGSEA, per germline. The CDR3 extends over 12 amino acids. CDR3 region: CSVRRGTDTQYF. For the CDR3, the DNA is TGCAGCGTCCGCAGGGGGACAGATACGCAGTATTTT.

The rearrangement joins TRBV11-2 to TRBJ1-3; D not resolved. The CDR3 extends over 13 amino acids. Germline V gives CDR1 SGHAT, CDR2 FQNNGV. V dropped 6 bases and J dropped 0 bases, with 6 bases sitting between them. The chain's CDR3 is CASSTYSGNTIYF. For the CDR3, the DNA is TGTGCCAGCAGTACATACTCTGGAAACACCATATATTTT.

In this sample, this clone turned up once. V and J are TRBV5-1 and TRBJ1-1; D unclear. The CDR3 is 16 residues long. Between the trimmed V and J ends, which lost 0 bases and 0 bases, there was a span of 12 bases. Germline CDR1 SGHRS, CDR2 YFSETQ. The CDR3 loop is CASSLGQNPLNTEAFF. Written as DNA, the CDR3 is TGCGCCAGCAGCTTGGGTCAGAACCCCCTGAACACTGAAGCTTTCTTT.

The rearrangement joins TRBV7-9 to TRBJ2-7, with D hard to call. There are 14 residues in the CDR3. Trimming pared 4 bases from V and 7 bases from J, leaving 17 bases between. CDR1 and CDR2 (germline): SEHNR, FQNEAQ (reference sequence). The CDR3 loop reads CASSSWASRQEQYF. CDR3 sequence (DNA): TGTGCCAGCAGCTCCTGGGCCAGTAGGCAAGAGCAGTACTTC.

V is TRBV10-3 and J is TRBJ2-3; no firm D call. CDR3 size: 15 residues. The germline V gene has CDR1 ENHRY and CDR2 SYGVKD. V lost 3 bases and J 0 bases, leaving 10 bases between the germline ends. The CDR3 sequence is CAISDTHSSTDTQYF. CDR3 coding DNA: TGTGCCATCAGTGATACCCACTCTAGCACAGATACGCAGTATTTT.

V and J are TRBV19 and TRBJ1-4, with D possibly matching TRBD1 (5 bases). Germline V CDR1 and CDR2: LNHDA, SQIVND (reference sequence). The CDR3 is 14 residues long. V lost 5 bases, J lost 2 bases, and 9 bases lay in between. The CDR3 spells CASSPGLTNEKLFF. The CDR3 region has the DNA TGTGCCAGTAGTCCAGGGTTGACTAATGAAAAACTGTTTTTT.

The chain joins TRBV7-6 to TRBJ2-7, with D unresolved. The CDR3 has 16 residues. Trimming removed 0 bases at V and 4 bases at J, with 16 bases between. CDR1 is SGHVS, CDR2 FNYEAQ, per germline. The CDR3 loop reads CASSLATAGSSYEQYF. Here the CDR3 DNA reads TGTGCCAGCAGCTTAGCTACGGCAGGTTCGAGTTACGAGCAGTACTTC.

V and J are TRBV10-3 and TRBJ1-2, with a possible D match to TRBD1 (5 bases). The CDR3 is 17 amino acids. V gave up 2 bases and J gave up 2 bases, with 18 bases separating them. Germline V gene sequence: CDR1 ENHRY, CDR2 SYGVKD. For the CDR3, the DNA is TGTGCCATCAGTGAGCGGGTGGGGCAGGGACTGAACTATGGCTACACCTTC. Its translation is CAISERVGQGLNYGYTF.

The chain couples TRBV5-5 to TRBJ2-7; TRBD2 matches at 8 bases. The ends lost 4 bases at V and 0 bases at J; junction bases unmatched: 9. Germline V gives CDR1 SGHKS, CDR2 YYEKEE (reference sequence). CDR3 length equals 16 residues. DNA for the CDR3: TGTGCCAGCAGCCAAGGACTAGCCCTGAGCTCCTACGAGCAGTACTTC. Protein sequence: CASSQGLALSSYEQYF.

CDR3 bases: TGCAGCGTTGAAGGGGTAGCGGGAGGACCCCTCGGTTACGAGCAGTACTTC. It specifies CSVEGVAGGPLGYEQYF. The chain carries TRBV29-1 and TRBJ2-7; TRBD2 matches 10 bases. CDR1 is SQVTM, CDR2 ANQGSEA, per germline. J was trimmed by 4 bases and V by 1 base; bases with no gene match: 13. This CDR3 has 17 residues.

The chain carries TRBV7-9 and TRBJ1-5; the match to TRBD1 covers 8 bases. J lost 0 bases, V lost 3 bases, and 7 bases had no gene match. The CDR3 sequence is 17 residues long. Germline lookup yields CDR1 SEHNR and CDR2 FQNEAQ (reference sequence). DNA of the CDR3: TGTGCCAGCAGCTTTCAGGGGGCATTACATAGCAATCAGCCCCAGCATTTT. Residues: CASSFQGALHSNQPQHF.

The chain has TRBV9 and TRBJ1-1; maybe TRBD1 (6 bases). Germline values: CDR1 SGDLS, CDR2 YYNGEE. This CDR3 is built from 14 residues. Between the trimmed V and J ends, which lost 2 bases and 4 bases, there was a span of 12 bases. CDR3 amino acids: CASSVTGIPTEAFF. The CDR3 coding sequence is TGTGCCAGCAGCGTTACAGGGATACCCACTGAAGCTTTCTTT. The variable domain in full, with the rest retrieved from reference TRBV9 and TRBJ1-1, is DSGVTQTPKHLITATGQRVTLRCSPRSGDLSVYWYQQSLDQGLQFLIQYYNGEERAKGNILERFSAQQFPDLHSELNLSSLELGDSALYFCASSVTGIPTEAFFGQGTRLTVV.

Comments on this clone: The same CDR3 arises from other DNA sequences in this sample as well. The rearrangement links TRBV9 to TRBJ2-1, with 9 bases lining up with TRBD2. Germline V lookup: CDR1 SGDLS, CDR2 YYNGEE. Losses at the gene ends were 2 bases for V and 3 bases for J; bases not matched to a gene: 9. This CDR3 region has 17 residues. CDR3 DNA sequence: TGTGCCAGCAGCGTGGCTAGCGGGGCAACTTACTACAATGAGCAGTTCTTC. This codes for CASSVASGATYYNEQFF. Drawing the rest from reference TRBV9 and TRBJ2-1, the complete variable domain is DSGVTQTPKHLITATGQRVTLRCSPRSGDLSVYWYQQSLDQGLQFLIQYYNGEERAKGNILERFSAQQFPDLHSELNLSSLELGDSALYFCASSVASGATYYNEQFFGPGTRLTVL.

The chain employs TRBV5-1 and TRBJ1-3; no definite D call. Germline V CDR1 and CDR2: SGHRS, YFSETQ. Trimming pared 2 bases from V and 4 bases from J, leaving 10 bases between. The CDR3 runs 14 residues. The CDR3 DNA is TGCGCCAGCAGCTTAAGGGAGCCCGGAAACACCATATATTTT. It specifies CASSLREPGNTIYF.

This chain connects TRBV6-5 to TRBJ2-3; D gene unclear. The length of the CDR3 is 15 residues. The germline gives CDR1 MNHEY, CDR2 SVGAGI. V lost 0 bases to trimming and J lost 2 bases, with 9 bases between them. CDR3 protein: CASSYSGRYTDTQYF. In DNA form, the CDR3 reads TGTGCCAGCAGTTACTCGGGCCGATACACAGATACGCAGTATTTT.

The CDR3 sequence: CASGLVIGLAGGPNTGELFF. CDR3 bases: TGTGCTAGTGGTTTGGTGATCGGACTAGCGGGGGGTCCGAACACCGGGGAGCTGTTTTTT. The rearrangement links TRBV12-5 to TRBJ2-2; 14 nucleotides match TRBD2. The length of the CDR3 is 20 residues. Trimming at V came to 0 bases and at J to 0 bases, leaving 6 bases not matched to a gene. Per germline, CDR1 LGHNT and CDR2 FRNRAP.

The V and J genes are TRBV18 and TRBJ2-5, with 12 bases that match TRBD2. The CDR3 consists of 16 residues. Germline loops: CDR1 KGHSH, CDR2 LQKENI. The J segment lost 2 bases and the V segment lost 6 bases, leaving 7 bases of the junction unmatched. CDR3 protein: CASSSTSGGLQETQYF. The CDR3 DNA is TGTGCCAGCTCGTCTACTAGCGGGGGGCTTCAAGAGACCCAGTACTTC.

The chain links TRBV25-1 to TRBJ1-1; no reliable D call. V lost 1 base and J lost 1, with 7 bases in between. The CDR3 is 14 amino acids. Germline V gene data show CDR1 as MGHDK and CDR2 as SYGVNS. CDR3 DNA sequence: TGTGCCAGCAGTGAATGGGCGGGGAACACTGAAGCTTTCTTT. As protein: CASSEWAGNTEAFF.

The table lists this clone with a count of one. The chain joins TRBV7-9 to TRBJ2-7; D is undetermined. Germline CDR1 SEHNR, CDR2 FQNEAQ (reference sequence). The CDR3 has 14 amino acids. V was pared by 1 base and J by 4 bases, with 11 bases between. CDR3 loop: CASSLETGSYEQYF. The CDR3 bases are TGTGCCAGCAGCTTAGAGACTGGCAGTTACGAGCAGTACTTC.

The chain recombines TRBV7-9 with TRBJ2-7; TRBD1 matches at 7 bases. This CDR3 region has 15 residues. J lost 1 base, V lost 5 bases, and 8 bases had no gene match. From germline, CDR1 is SEHNR and CDR2 FQNEAQ (reference sequence). Here the CDR3 reads CASSLKGQLSYEQYF. The CDR3, as DNA: TGTGCCAGCAGCCTCAAGGGACAGCTTTCCTACGAGCAGTACTTC.

This chain links TRBV27 with TRBJ2-5; D gene ambiguous. The V end lost 10 bases, the J end lost 5 bases, and 14 bases lay between the germline ends. Per the germline V gene, CDR1 is MNHEY and CDR2 is SMNVEV (reference sequence). The CDR3 is 12 residues long. CDR3 protein: CATLSPSETQYF. In nucleotides, the CDR3 is TGTGCCACCCTTTCCCCGTCGGAGACCCAGTACTTC.

The J gene is TRBJ2-5, the V gene TRBV7-2; no reliable D call. The CDR3 extends over 11 amino acids. Trimming took off 6 bases at V and 2 bases at J, with 4 bases between the two ends. Per the germline V gene, CDR1 is SGHTA and CDR2 is FQGNSA. The CDR3 DNA is TGTGCCAGCAGTCAACAAGAGACCCAGTACTTC. This encodes CASSQQETQYF.

V gene TRBV4-1 combines with J gene TRBJ1-1; 7 nucleotides agree with TRBD1. V trimming: 0 bases; J trimming: 8 bases; junction bases outside the gene matches: 27. The CDR3 is 21 amino acids. Germline V gene lookup returns CDR1 MGHRA and CDR2 YSYEKL. The CDR3 sequence: CASSQDKYRGKAQGVIREAFF. The CDR3 DNA follows: TGCGCCAGCAGCCAAGATAAGTACAGGGGCAAGGCTCAAGGCGTTATAAGAGAAGCTTTCTTT.

The J gene is TRBJ2-7, the V gene TRBV4-3; 7 nucleotides line up with TRBD2. The CDR3 is made up of 16 amino acids. Germline loops: CDR1 LGHNA, CDR2 YSLEER. V trimming: 1 base; J trimming: 3 bases; junction bases outside the gene matches: 9. CDR3 sequence reads: CASSQAVGRGSYEQYF. DNA for the CDR3: TGCGCCAGCAGCCAAGCCGTGGGGCGGGGGAGCTACGAGCAGTACTTC.

CDR3 DNA: TGTGCCAGCAGCACAATAGGGGAACAGGCCCAGTACTTC. It yields the protein CASSTIGEQAQYF. J is TRBJ2-5 and V is TRBV7-9; a possible D gene is TRBD1 (5 bases). Germline V gene sequence: CDR1 SEHNR, CDR2 FQNEAQ (reference sequence). V gave up 5 bases and J gave up 9 bases, with 16 bases separating them. The CDR3 is 13 residues long.